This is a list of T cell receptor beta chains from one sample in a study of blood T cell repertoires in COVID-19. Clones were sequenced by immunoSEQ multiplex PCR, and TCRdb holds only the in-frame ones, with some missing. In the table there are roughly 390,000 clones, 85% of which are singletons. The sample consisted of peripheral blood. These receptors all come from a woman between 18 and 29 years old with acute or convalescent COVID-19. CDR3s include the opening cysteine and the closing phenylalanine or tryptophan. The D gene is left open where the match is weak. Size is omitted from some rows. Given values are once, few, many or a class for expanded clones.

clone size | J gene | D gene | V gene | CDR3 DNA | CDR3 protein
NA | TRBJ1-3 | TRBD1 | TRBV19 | TGTGCCAGTAGGGGACAGTCTGGAAACACCATATATTTT | CASRGQSGNTIYF
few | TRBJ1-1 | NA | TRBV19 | TGTGCCAGTAGTATAGGAACAGGGATGAACACTGAAGCTTTCTTT | CASSIGTGMNTEAFF
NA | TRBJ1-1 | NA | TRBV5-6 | TGTGCCAGCAGCCCGGCGGGGGACAAGGACACTGAAGCTTTCTTT | CASSPAGDKDTEAFF
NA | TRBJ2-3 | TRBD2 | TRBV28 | TGTGCCAGCAGCTGGACTAGCGGGGGACTTACAGATACGCAGTATTTT | CASSWTSGGLTDTQYF
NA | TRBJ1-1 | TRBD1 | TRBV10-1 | TGCGCCAGCAGTGAAGGGACAGGGGCCACTGAAGCTTTCTTT | CASSEGTGATEAFF
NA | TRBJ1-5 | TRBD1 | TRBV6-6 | TGTGCCAGCAGTTACTCGACAGGGAATTCGGCTCAGCCCCAGCATTTT | CASSYSTGNSAQPQHF
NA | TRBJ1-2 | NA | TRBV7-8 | TGTGCCAGCAGCTTAGCATCAGGGCGCTATGGCTACACCTTC | CASSLASGRYGYTF
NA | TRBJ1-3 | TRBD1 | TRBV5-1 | TGCGCCAGCAGACAGGACAGGGGGCAGAACACCATATATTTT | CASRQDRGQNTIYF
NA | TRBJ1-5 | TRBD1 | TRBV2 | TGTGCCAGCAGTGCTATCAGGGGGCCGGCAGCCCAGCATTTT | CASSAIRGPAAQHF
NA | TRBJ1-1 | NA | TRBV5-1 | TGCGCCAGCAGCTTGGATCGGGGTTCTGAAGCTTTCTTT | CASSLDRGSEAFF
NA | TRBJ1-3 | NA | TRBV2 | TGTGCCAGCAGTGGGACAGAGGGCCCTGGAAACACCATATATTTT | CASSGTEGPGNTIYF
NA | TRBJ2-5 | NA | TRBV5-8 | TGTGCCAGCAGCTTGATTGGTTTAGAGCCAACCCAGTACTTC | CASSLIGLEPTQYF
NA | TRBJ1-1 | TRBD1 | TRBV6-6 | TGTGCCAGCAGTTTTACTCAGGGGGCATGGACTGAAGCTTTCTTT | CASSFTQGAWTEAFF
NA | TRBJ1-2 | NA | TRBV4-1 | TGCGCCAGCAGCCAAGTACGGGGTGGAGGGAACTATGGCTACACCTTC | CASSQVRGGGNYGYTF
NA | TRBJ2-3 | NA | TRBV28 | TGTGCCAGCAGTCAACACCCCGGAGCCCATGCCACGGATACGCAGTATTTT | CASSQHPGAHATDTQYF
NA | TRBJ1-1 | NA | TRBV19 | TGTGCCAGTAAGGGGACATTATACGGCTACACTGAAGCTTTCTTT | CASKGTLYGYTEAFF
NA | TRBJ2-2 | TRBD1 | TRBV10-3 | TGTGCCATCAGCCGGGACAGGAATACCGGGGAGCTGTTTTTT | CAISRDRNTGELFF
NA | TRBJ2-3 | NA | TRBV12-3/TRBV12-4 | TGTGCCAGCAGTGCGGGTCCAGATACGCAGTATTTT | CASSAGPDTQYF
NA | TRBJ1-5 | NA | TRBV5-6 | TGTGCCAGCAGCTTGGGGACGTCAGGAGGATATCAGCCCCAGCATTTT | CASSLGTSGGYQPQHF
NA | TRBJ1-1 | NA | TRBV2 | TGTGCCAGCAGTGAAGTGGGACTTGAAGCTTTCTTT | CASSEVGLEAFF
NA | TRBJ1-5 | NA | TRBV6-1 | TGTGCCAGCAGTGAAGCCTCCTCGCGACAGCTAAATCAGCCCCAGCATTTT | CASSEASSRQLNQPQHF
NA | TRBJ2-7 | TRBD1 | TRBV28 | TGTGCCAGCGGCCGACAGGGGACTCCCTACGAGCAGTACTTC | CASGRQGTPYEQYF
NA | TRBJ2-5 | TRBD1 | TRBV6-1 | TGTGCCAGCAGTGAAGGGTACAGGGGACAAGAGACCCAGTACTTC | CASSEGYRGQETQYF
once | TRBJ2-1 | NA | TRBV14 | TGTGCCAGCAGCCGCGACAGGTGGAGCTCCTACAATGAGCAGTTCTTC | CASSRDRWSSYNEQFF
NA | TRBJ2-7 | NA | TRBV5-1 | TGCGCCAGCAGCCTTCTACTCGGGGATGGCGAGCAGTACTTC | CASSLLLGDGEQYF
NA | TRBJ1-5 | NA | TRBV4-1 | TGCGCCAGCAGCCTACAACGGGACAACTGGCCCCAGCATTTT | CASSLQRDNWPQHF
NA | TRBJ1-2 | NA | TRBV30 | TGTGCCTGGAGGGAGGGACTGAACTATGGCTACACCTTC | CAWREGLNYGYTF
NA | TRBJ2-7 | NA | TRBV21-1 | TGTGCCAGCAGCAAAGACGGCAGGGTCGTCGAGCAGTACTTC | CASSKDGRVVEQYF
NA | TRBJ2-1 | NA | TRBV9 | TGTGCCAGCAGCGAGGAGGGACTTGGATTGTACAATGAGCAGTTCTTC | CASSEEGLGLYNEQFF
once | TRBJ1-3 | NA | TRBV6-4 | TGTGCCAGCAGTGACTCGGGAGGTAGGTCTGGAAACACCATATATTTT | CASSDSGGRSGNTIYF
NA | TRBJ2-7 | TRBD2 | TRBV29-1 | TGCAGCGTTGAAATGAGTTCGGGGGGTGACGAGCAGTACTTC | CSVEMSSGGDEQYF
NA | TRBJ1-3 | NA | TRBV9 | TGTGCCAGCAGCGTAACCGGTAGCTCTGGAAACACCATATATTTT | CASSVTGSSGNTIYF
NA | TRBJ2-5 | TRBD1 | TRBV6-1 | TGTGCCATCTCAGCCCAGGGGGCCGGGGAGACCCAGTACTTC | CAISAQGAGETQYF
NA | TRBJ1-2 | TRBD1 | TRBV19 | TGTGCCAGTAGGCGCCAGGGGGACGGCTATGGCTACACCTTC | CASRRQGDGYGYTF
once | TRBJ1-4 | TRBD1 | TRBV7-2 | TGTGCCAGCAGCATGAACAGGGGGCAGGAAAAACTGTTTTTT | CASSMNRGQEKLFF
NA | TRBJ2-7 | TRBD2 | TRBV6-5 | TGTGCCAGCAGCGAGATCGGGACTAGCGGCGACGAGCAGTACTTC | CASSEIGTSGDEQYF
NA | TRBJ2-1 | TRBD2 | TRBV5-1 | TGCGCCAGCAGCTTACGGATAGCGGGAGTGAATGAGCAGTTCTTC | CASSLRIAGVNEQFF
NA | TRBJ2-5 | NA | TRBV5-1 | TGCGCCAGCAGCTTGGTTATCGGAGGAGGGGAGACCCAGTACTTC | CASSLVIGGGETQYF
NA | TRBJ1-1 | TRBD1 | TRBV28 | TGTGCCAGCAGTTCAACAGGGGGGAACACTGAAGCTTTCTTT | CASSSTGGNTEAFF
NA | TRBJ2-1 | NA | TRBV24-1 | TGTGCCACCAGTGATTTGGACAGGCCCAATGAGCAGTTCTTC | CATSDLDRPNEQFF
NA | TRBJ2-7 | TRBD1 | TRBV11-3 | TGTGCCAGCAGCCTAGGGGGCGGAGAGCAGTACTTC | CASSLGGGEQYF
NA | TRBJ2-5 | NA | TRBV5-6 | TGTGCCAGCAGCTTGGGCCCGGACCAAGAGACCCAGTACTTC | CASSLGPDQETQYF
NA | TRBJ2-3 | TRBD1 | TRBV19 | TGTGCCAGTAGTTCCCTCCAGGGGGTAGATGAGGCAGATACGCAGTATTTT | CASSSLQGVDEADTQYF
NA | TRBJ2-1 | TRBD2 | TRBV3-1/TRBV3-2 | TGTGCCAGCAGCCAAGACCTATCTAGCGGGAGGGCCAATGAGCAGTTCTTC | CASSQDLSSGRANEQFF
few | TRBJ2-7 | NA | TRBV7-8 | TGTGCCAGCAGGACCGGACAGTCCTACGAGCAGTACTTC | CASRTGQSYEQYF
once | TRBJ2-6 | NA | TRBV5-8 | TGTGCCAGCAGCCAAAATCAAGGGGCCAACGTCCTGACTTTC | CASSQNQGANVLTF
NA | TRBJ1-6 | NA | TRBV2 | TGTGCCAGCAGTGCCCGCGGGCTTCCTCAGGATCCCCTCCACTTT | CASSARGLPQDPLHF
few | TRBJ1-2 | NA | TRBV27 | TGTGCCAGCAGTTCCCCAGGGGAGCCCGGTGATGGCTACACCTTC | CASSSPGEPGDGYTF
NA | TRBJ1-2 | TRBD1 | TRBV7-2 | TGTGCCAGCAGCCCGTCGCCCTGGGACAGGACCCGCTACACCTTC | CASSPSPWDRTRYTF
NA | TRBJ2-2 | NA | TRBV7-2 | TGTGCCAGCGCACGGGGGAATCCGAACACCGGGGAGCTGTTTTTT | CASARGNPNTGELFF
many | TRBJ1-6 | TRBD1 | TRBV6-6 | TGTGCCAGCAGTCGGGACAGCTTGGGGCTCTCCTATAATTCACCCCTCCACTTT | CASSRDSLGLSYNSPLHF
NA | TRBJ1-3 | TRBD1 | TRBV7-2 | TGTGCCAGCAGCTTATTTGGGACAGGGGCAAACACCATATATTTT | CASSLFGTGANTIYF
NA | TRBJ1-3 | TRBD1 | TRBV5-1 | TGCGCCAGCAGCCCCCAGGGGGGACAGTCTGGAAACACCATATATTTT | CASSPQGGQSGNTIYF
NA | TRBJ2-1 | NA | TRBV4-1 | TGCGCCAGCAGCCAAGAATCCGCTAGCGTCAGTGAGCAGTTCTTC | CASSQESASVSEQFF